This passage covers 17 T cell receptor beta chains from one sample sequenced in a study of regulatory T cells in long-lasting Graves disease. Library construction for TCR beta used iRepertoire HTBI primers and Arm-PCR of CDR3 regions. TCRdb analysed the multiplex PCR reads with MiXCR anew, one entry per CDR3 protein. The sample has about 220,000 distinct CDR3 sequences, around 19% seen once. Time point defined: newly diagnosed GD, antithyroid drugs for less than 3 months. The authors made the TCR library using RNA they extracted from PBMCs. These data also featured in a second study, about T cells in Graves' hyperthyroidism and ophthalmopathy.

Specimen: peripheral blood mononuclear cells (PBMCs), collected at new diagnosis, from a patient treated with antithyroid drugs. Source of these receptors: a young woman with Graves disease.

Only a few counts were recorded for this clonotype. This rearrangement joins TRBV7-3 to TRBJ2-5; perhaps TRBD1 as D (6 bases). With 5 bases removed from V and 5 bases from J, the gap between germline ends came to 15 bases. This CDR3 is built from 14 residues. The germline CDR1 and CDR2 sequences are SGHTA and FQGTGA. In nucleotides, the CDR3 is TGTGCCAGCAGCCAGAATGGGGGCTCGGAGACCCAGTACTTC. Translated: CASSQNGGSETQYF. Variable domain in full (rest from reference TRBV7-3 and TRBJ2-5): GAGVSQTPSNKVTEKGKYVELRCDPISGHTALYWYRQSLGQGPEFLIYFQGTGAADDSGLPNDRFFAVRPEGSVSTLKIQRTERGDSAVYLCASSQNGGSETQYFGPGTRLLVL.

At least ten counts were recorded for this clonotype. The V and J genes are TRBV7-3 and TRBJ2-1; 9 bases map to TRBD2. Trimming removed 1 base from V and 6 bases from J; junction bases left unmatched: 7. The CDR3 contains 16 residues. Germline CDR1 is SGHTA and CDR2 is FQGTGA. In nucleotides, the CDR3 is TGTGCCAGCAGCTTAAACCCGGGACTAGCTGCCAATGAGCAGTTCTTC. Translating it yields CASSLNPGLAANEQFF.

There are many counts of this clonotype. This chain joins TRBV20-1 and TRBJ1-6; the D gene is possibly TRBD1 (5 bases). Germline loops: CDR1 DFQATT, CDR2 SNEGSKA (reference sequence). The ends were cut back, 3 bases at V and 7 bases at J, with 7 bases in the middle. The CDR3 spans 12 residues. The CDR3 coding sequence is TGCAGTGCTAGGACAGTGAATTCACCCCTCCACTTT. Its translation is CSARTVNSPLHF.

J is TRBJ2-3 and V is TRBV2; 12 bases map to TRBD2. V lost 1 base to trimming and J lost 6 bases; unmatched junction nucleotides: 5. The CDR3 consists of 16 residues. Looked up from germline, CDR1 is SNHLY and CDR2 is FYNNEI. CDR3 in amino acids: CASSEDLAGGGDTQYF. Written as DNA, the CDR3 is TGTGCCAGCAGTGAAGACCTAGCGGGAGGGGGGGATACGCAGTATTTT.

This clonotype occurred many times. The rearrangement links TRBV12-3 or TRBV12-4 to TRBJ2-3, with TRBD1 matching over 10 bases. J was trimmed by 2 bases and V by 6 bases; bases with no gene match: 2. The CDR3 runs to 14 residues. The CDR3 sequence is CASRTGGSTDTQYF. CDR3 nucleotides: TGTGCCAGCAGGACAGGGGGCTCCACAGATACGCAGTATTTT.

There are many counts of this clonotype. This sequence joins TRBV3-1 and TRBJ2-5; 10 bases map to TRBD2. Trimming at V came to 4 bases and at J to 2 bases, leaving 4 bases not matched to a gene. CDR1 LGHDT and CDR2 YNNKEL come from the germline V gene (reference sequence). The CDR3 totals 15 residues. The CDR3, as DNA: TGTGCCAGCAGCCTCCGGACTAGCGGACAAGAGACCCAGTACTTC. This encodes CASSLRTSGQETQYF.

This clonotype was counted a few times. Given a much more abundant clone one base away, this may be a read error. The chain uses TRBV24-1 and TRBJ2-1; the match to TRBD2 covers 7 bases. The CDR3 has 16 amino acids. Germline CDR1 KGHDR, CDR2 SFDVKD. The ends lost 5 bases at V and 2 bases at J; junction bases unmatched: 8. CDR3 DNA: TGTGCCACCAGTGCCTCCATGGCGGGGGCCTACAATGAGCAGTTCTTC. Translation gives CATSASMAGAYNEQFF.

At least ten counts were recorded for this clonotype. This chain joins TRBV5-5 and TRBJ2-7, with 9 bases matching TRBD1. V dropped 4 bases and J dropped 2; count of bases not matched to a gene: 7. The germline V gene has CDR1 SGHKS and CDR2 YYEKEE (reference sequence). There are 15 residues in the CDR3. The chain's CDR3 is CASSTGTGTPYEQYF. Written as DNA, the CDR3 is TGTGCCAGCAGCACCGGGACAGGGACCCCCTACGAGCAGTACTTC.

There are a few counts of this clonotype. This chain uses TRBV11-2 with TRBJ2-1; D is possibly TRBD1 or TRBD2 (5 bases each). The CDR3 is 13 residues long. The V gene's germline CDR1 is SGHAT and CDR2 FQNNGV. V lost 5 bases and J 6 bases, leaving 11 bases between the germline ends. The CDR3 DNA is TGTGCCAGCAGCCCGGTCGGGGCCAATGAGCAGTTCTTC. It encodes CASSPVGANEQFF.

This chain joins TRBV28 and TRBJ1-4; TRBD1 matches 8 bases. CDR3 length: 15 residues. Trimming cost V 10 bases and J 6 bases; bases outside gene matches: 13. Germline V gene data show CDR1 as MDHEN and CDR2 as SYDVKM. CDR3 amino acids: CATLGTGISYEKLFF. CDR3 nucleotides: TGTGCCACCCTTGGGACAGGAATTTCGTATGAAAAACTGTTTTTT.

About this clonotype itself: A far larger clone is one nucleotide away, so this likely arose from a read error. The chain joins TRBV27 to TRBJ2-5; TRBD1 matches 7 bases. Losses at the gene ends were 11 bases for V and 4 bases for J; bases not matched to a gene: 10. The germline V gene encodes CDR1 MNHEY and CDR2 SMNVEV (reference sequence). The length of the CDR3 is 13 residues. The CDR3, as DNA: TGTGCCGGCCTTCGACAGGGAAGAGAGACCCAGTACTTC. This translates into CAGLRQGRETQYF.

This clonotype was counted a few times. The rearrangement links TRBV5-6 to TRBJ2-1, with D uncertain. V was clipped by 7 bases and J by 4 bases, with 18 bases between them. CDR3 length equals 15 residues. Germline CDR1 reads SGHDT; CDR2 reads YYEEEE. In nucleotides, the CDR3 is TGTGCCAGCTCCCTCGAGCGTACCCTTTACAATGAGCAGTTCTTC. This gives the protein CASSLERTLYNEQFF.

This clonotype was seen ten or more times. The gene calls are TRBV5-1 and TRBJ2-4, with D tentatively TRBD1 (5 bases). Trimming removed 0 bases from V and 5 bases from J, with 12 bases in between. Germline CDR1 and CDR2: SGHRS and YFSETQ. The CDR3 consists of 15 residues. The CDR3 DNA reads TGCGCCAGCAGCTTGGAGAAGGGGAATCAAAACATTCAGTACTTC. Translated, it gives CASSLEKGNQNIQYF.

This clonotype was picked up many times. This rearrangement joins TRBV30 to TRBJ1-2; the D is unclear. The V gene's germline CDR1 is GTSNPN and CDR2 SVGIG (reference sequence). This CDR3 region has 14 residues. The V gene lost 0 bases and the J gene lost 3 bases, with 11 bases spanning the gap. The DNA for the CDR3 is TGTGCCTGGAGTGTCGGAACAGCTTACTATGGCTACACCTTC. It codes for CAWSVGTAYYGYTF.

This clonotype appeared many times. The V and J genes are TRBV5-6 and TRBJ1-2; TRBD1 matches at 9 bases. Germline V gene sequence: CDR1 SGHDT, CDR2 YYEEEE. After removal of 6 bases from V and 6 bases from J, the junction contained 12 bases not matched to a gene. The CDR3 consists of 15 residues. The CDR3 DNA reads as TGTGCCAGCACCTTACCCGGGACAGGGTACGATGGCTACACCTTC. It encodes CASTLPGTGYDGYTF.

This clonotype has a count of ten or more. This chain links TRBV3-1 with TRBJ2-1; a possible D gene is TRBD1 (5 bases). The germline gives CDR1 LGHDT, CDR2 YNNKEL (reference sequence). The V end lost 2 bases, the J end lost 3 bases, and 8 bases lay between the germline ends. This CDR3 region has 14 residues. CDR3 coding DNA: TGTGCCAGCAGCCAATACGACAGCTACAATGAGCAGTTCTTC. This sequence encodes CASSQYDSYNEQFF.

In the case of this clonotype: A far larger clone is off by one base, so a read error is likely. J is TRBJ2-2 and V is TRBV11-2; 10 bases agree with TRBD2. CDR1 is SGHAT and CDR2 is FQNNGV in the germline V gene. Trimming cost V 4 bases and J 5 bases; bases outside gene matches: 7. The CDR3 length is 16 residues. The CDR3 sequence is CASSSRTSGSTGELFF. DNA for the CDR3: TGTGCCAGCAGCTCCCGGACTAGCGGTTCTACCGGGGAGCTGTTTTTT.